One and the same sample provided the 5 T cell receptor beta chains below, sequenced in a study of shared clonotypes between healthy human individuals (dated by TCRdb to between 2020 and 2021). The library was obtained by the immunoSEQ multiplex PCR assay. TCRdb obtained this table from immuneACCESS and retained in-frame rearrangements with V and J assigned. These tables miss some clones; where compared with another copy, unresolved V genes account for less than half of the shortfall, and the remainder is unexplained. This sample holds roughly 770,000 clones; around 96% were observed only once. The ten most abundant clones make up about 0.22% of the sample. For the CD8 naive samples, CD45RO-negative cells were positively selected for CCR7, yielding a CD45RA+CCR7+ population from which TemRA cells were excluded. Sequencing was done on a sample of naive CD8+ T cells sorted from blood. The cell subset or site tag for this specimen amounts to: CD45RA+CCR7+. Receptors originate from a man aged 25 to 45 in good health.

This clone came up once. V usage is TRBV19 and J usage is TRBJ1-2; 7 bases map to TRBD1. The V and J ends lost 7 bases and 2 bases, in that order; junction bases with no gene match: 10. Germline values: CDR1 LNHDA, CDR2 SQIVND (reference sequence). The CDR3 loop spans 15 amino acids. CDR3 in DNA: TGTGCCAGTACCGCGGGAGGGACAGAGAACTATGGCTACACCTTC. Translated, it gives CASTAGGTENYGYTF.

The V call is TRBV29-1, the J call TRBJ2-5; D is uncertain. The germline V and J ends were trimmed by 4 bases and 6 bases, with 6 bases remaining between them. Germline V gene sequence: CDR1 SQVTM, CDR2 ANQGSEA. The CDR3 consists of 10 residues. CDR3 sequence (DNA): TGCAGCGTTGTGGGGAAGACCCAGTACTTC. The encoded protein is CSVVGKTQYF.

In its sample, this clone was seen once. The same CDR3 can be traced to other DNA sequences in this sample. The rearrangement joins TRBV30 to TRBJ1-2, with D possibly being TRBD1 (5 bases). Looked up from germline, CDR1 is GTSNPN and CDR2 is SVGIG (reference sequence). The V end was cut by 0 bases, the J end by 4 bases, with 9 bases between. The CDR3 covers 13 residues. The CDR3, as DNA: TGTGCCTGGAGTGTAGGTGGGGGCTATGGCTACACCTTC. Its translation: CAWSVGGGYGYTF. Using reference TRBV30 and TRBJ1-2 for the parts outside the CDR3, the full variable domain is SQTIHQWPATLVQPVGSPLSLECTVEGTSNPNLYWYRQAAGRGLQLLFYSVGIGQISSEVPQNLSASRPQDRQFILSSKKLLLSDSGFYLCAWSVGGGYGYTFGSGTRLTVV.

The CDR3 region has the DNA TGTGCCAGCAGCCTAGGACCGGGCAGGAACATTCAGTACTTC. This sequence encodes CASSLGPGRNIQYF. The chain employs TRBV7-6 and TRBJ2-4; the D is unclear. The germline CDR1 and CDR2 sequences are SGHVS and FNYEAQ. Between the trimmed V and J ends, which lost 5 bases and 7 bases, there was a span of 15 bases. The CDR3 totals 14 residues.

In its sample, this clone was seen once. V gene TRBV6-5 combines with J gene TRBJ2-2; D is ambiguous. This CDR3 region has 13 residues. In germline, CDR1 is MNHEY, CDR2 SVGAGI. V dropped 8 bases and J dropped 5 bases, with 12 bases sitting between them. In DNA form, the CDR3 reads TGTGCCAGCGGCCCAGTAACGACCGGGGAGCTGTTTTTT. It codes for CASGPVTTGELFF.